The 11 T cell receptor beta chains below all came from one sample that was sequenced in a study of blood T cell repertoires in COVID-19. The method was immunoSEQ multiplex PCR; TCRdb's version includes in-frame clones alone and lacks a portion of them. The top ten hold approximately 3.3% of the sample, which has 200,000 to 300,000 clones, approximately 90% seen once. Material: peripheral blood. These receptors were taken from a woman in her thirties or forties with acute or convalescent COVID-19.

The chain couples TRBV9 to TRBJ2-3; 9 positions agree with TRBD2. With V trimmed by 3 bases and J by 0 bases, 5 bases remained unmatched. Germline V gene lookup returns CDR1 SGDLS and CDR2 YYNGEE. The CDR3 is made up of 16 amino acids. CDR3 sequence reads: CASSGSGGTSTDTQYF. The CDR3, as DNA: TGTGCCAGCAGCGGGAGCGGGGGGACGAGCACAGATACGCAGTATTTT.

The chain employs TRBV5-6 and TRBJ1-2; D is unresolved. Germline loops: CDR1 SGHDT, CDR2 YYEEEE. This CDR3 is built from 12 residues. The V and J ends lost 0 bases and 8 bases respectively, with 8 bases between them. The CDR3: CASSLAAGGYTF. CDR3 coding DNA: TGTGCCAGCAGCTTGGCGGCAGGCGGCTACACCTTC.

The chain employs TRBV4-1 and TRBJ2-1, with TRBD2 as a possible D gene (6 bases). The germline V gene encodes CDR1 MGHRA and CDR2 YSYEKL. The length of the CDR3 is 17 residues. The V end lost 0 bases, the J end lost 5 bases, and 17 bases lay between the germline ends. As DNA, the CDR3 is TGCGCCAGCAGCCAAGACCGATTGCGGGGACCACACAATGAGCAGTTCTTC. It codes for CASSQDRLRGPHNEQFF.

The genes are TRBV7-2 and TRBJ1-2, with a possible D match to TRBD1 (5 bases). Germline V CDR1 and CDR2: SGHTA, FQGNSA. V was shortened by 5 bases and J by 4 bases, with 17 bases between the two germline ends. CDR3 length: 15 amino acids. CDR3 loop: CASSIQGYSSYGYTF. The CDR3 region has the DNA TGTGCCAGCAGCATTCAGGGTTATTCGTCCTATGGCTACACCTTC.

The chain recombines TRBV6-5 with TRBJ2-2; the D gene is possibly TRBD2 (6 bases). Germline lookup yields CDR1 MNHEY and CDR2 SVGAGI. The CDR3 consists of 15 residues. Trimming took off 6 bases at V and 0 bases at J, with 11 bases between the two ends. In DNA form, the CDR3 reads TGTGCCAGCAGGCCCGGGACTTCGAACACCGGGGAGCTGTTTTTT. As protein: CASRPGTSNTGELFF.

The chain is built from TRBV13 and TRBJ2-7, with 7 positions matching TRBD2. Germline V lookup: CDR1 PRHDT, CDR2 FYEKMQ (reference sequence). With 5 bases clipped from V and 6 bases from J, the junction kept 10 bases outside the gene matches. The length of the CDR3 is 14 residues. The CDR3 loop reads CASSLGLAVGEQYV. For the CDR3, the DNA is TGTGCCAGCAGCCTTGGGCTAGCGGTCGGCGAGCAGTACGTC.

In DNA form, the CDR3 reads TGCAGCGTTGAATTGGGGGGAGGAAACACCATATATTTT. Its protein is CSVELGGGNTIYF. The chain recombines TRBV29-1 with TRBJ1-3, with D perhaps matching TRBD1 (5 bases). V lost 2 bases, J lost 4 bases, and 9 bases lay in between. The CDR3 covers 13 residues. CDR1 and CDR2 (germline): SQVTM, ANQGSEA.

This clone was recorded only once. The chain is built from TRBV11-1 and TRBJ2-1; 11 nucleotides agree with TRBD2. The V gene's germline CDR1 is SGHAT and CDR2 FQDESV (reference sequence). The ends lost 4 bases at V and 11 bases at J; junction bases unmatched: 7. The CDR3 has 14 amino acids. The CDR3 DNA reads TGTGCCAGCAGCTCTATAGCGGGGGGGCGTAAGCAGTTCTTC. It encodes CASSSIAGGRKQFF.

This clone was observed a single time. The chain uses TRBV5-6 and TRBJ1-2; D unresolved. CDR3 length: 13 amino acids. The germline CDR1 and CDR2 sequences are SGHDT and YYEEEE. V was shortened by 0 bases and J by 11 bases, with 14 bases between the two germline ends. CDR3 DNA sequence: TGTGCCAGCAGCTTGGTTCGGGGTATCGAGTACACCTTC. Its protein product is CASSLVRGIEYTF.

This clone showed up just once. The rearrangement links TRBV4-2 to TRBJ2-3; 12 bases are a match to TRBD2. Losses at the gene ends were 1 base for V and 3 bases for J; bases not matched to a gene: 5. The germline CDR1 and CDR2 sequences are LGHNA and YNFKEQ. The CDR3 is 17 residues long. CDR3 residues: CASSQGATSGGTDTQYF. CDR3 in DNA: TGTGCCAGCAGCCAAGGGGCTACTAGCGGGGGGACAGATACGCAGTATTTT.

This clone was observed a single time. CDR3: CASSESRGPDTEAFF. CDR3 coding DNA: TGCGCCAGCAGTGAGTCGCGGGGCCCAGACACTGAAGCTTTCTTT. The V gene is TRBV10-1, the J gene TRBJ1-1; TRBD1 might be the D (5 bases). The CDR3 covers 15 residues. V was trimmed by 0 bases and J by 3 bases, leaving 11 bases between them. Looked up from germline, CDR1 is WNHNN and CDR2 is SYGVQD (reference sequence).